This is a list of T cell receptor beta chains from one sample in a study of T cell responses to AZD1222 COVID-19 vaccine. The protocol was immunoSEQ multiplex PCR, while the TCRdb copy is restricted to in-frame clones and leaves out a portion. The sample has about 140,000 clones, around nine tenths seen once; the top ten hold 1.9%. The specimen comprised peripheral blood, sampled on day 0 of AZD1222 vaccination. These receptors originate from an adult in good health. The CDR3 runs from the conserved cysteine through the conserved F or W. Fields, in order: clone size, D gene, J gene, V gene, CDR3 protein, CDR3 DNA. A D gene is named only where the DNA matches it firmly. The size field is filled for only some rows; it gives once, few, many or a size class.

abundance: -; d_gene: -; j_gene: TRBJ2-3; v_gene: TRBV28; CDR3aa: CASSHRALGDTQYF; CDR3nt: TGTGCCAGCAGCCACCGGGCCCTCGGGGATACGCAGTATTTT
abundance: -; d_gene: -; j_gene: TRBJ2-7; v_gene: TRBV4-2; CDR3aa: CASSQEWDSGEQYF; CDR3nt: TGTGCCAGCAGCCAAGAGTGGGATTCTGGGGAGCAGTACTTC
abundance: -; d_gene: -; j_gene: TRBJ1-1; v_gene: TRBV4-3; CDR3aa: CASSQVRAGPNTEAFF; CDR3nt: TGCGCCAGCAGCCAAGTGAGGGCAGGACCGAACACTGAAGCTTTCTTT
abundance: once; d_gene: -; j_gene: TRBJ1-4; v_gene: TRBV5-1; CDR3aa: CASSLGGQLNEKLFF; CDR3nt: TGCGCCAGCAGCTTGGGTGGTCAGCTGAATGAAAAACTGTTTTTT
abundance: -; d_gene: -; j_gene: TRBJ1-1; v_gene: TRBV27; CDR3aa: CASSLSGITEAFF; CDR3nt: TGTGCCAGCAGTTTAAGTGGGATCACTGAAGCTTTCTTT
abundance: -; d_gene: -; j_gene: TRBJ1-3; v_gene: TRBV3-1/TRBV3-2; CDR3aa: CASSQFRGGGNTIYF; CDR3nt: TGTGCCAGCAGCCAATTCCGTGGTGGTGGAAACACCATATATTTT
abundance: -; d_gene: -; j_gene: TRBJ1-2; v_gene: TRBV6-1; CDR3aa: CASSESWGLGYTF; CDR3nt: TGTGCCAGCAGTGAATCCTGGGGTCTAGGCTACACCTTC
abundance: -; d_gene: TRBD1; j_gene: TRBJ2-7; v_gene: TRBV6-5; CDR3aa: CASSYLPDRRYYEQYF; CDR3nt: TGTGCCAGCAGTTATCTTCCGGACAGGCGATATTACGAGCAGTACTTC
abundance: -; d_gene: -; j_gene: TRBJ1-5; v_gene: TRBV6-7; CDR3aa: CASSQGGSNQPQHF; CDR3nt: TGTGCCAGCAGTCAAGGGGGGAGCAATCAGCCCCAGCATTTT
abundance: -; d_gene: -; j_gene: TRBJ1-2; v_gene: TRBV5-1; CDR3aa: CASSFDRSGYTF; CDR3nt: TGCGCCAGCAGCTTTGACAGGTCTGGCTACACCTTC
abundance: few; d_gene: -; j_gene: TRBJ1-3; v_gene: TRBV18; CDR3aa: CASSPATVPGNTIYF; CDR3nt: TGTGCCAGCTCACCAGCGACAGTACCTGGAAACACCATATATTTT
abundance: -; d_gene: TRBD1; j_gene: TRBJ2-3; v_gene: TRBV6-6; CDR3aa: CASSPTGGVFVVGTDTQYF; CDR3nt: TGTGCCAGCAGTCCAACAGGGGGTGTTTTCGTAGTGGGCACAGATACGCAGTATTTT
abundance: -; d_gene: TRBD1; j_gene: TRBJ1-5; v_gene: TRBV5-6; CDR3aa: CASSLSGQGEQPQHF; CDR3nt: TGTGCCAGCAGCCTCTCCGGACAGGGAGAACAGCCCCAGCATTTT
abundance: -; d_gene: -; j_gene: TRBJ2-2; v_gene: TRBV3-1/TRBV3-2; CDR3aa: CASSQRGSGELFF; CDR3nt: TGTGCCAGCAGCCAAAGAGGGTCCGGGGAGCTGTTTTTT
abundance: -; d_gene: -; j_gene: TRBJ1-1; v_gene: TRBV11-3; CDR3aa: CASSLYGQGEAFF; CDR3nt: TGTGCCAGCAGCTTGTATGGTCAGGGAGAGGCTTTCTTT
abundance: -; d_gene: TRBD1; j_gene: TRBJ1-5; v_gene: TRBV6-5; CDR3aa: CASRTGGGNQPQHF; CDR3nt: TGTGCCAGCAGGACAGGGGGCGGCAATCAGCCCCAGCATTTT
abundance: -; d_gene: -; j_gene: TRBJ1-1; v_gene: TRBV4-2; CDR3aa: CASSHATREAFF; CDR3nt: TGTGCCAGCAGCCATGCAACCCGTGAAGCTTTCTTT
abundance: -; d_gene: -; j_gene: TRBJ1-5; v_gene: TRBV27; CDR3aa: CASSWGVSQPQHF; CDR3nt: TGTGCCAGCAGTTGGGGGGTCTCGCAGCCCCAGCATTTT
abundance: -; d_gene: -; j_gene: TRBJ1-2; v_gene: TRBV6-5; CDR3aa: CASSQGGEWYGYTF; CDR3nt: TGTGCCAGCAGTCAGGGCGGGGAATGGTATGGCTACACCTTC
abundance: -; d_gene: -; j_gene: TRBJ2-2; v_gene: TRBV2; CDR3aa: CASTGESSTGELFF; CDR3nt: TGTGCCAGCACGGGGGAAAGTAGCACCGGGGAGCTGTTTTTT
abundance: -; d_gene: -; j_gene: TRBJ2-5; v_gene: TRBV18; CDR3aa: CASSPPGWTQYF; CDR3nt: TGTGCCAGCTCACCACCGGGTTGGACCCAGTACTTC
abundance: -; d_gene: -; j_gene: TRBJ1-3; v_gene: TRBV7-3; CDR3aa: CASSFTPSAGGTQYRSGNTIYF; CDR3nt: TGTGCCAGCAGCTTCACCCCGTCCGCGGGGGGGACACAATACCGCTCTGGAAACACCATATATTTT
abundance: -; d_gene: -; j_gene: TRBJ1-1; v_gene: TRBV5-4; CDR3aa: CASSFGGPNTEAFF; CDR3nt: TGTGCCAGCAGCTTCGGGGGGCCCAACACTGAAGCTTTCTTT
abundance: -; d_gene: TRBD1; j_gene: TRBJ1-1; v_gene: TRBV6-5; CDR3aa: CASSYQGQGLLKAFF; CDR3nt: TGTGCCAGCAGTTACCAAGGACAGGGCCTTCTTAAAGCTTTCTTT
abundance: -; d_gene: -; j_gene: TRBJ1-5; v_gene: TRBV5-8; CDR3aa: CASSLVGTGRAQPQHF; CDR3nt: TGTGCCAGCAGCTTGGTCGGCACAGGACGCGCTCAGCCCCAGCATTTT
abundance: once; d_gene: -; j_gene: TRBJ1-5; v_gene: TRBV6-5; CDR3aa: CASSLKWDRGAHF; CDR3nt: TGTGCCAGCAGCCTAAAATGGGACCGCGGGGCCCATTTT
abundance: -; d_gene: -; j_gene: TRBJ1-1; v_gene: TRBV6-5; CDR3aa: CASSYSGVDTEAFF; CDR3nt: TGTGCCAGCAGTTACAGTGGTGTGGACACTGAAGCTTTCTTT
abundance: -; d_gene: TRBD1; j_gene: TRBJ1-5; v_gene: TRBV18; CDR3aa: CASSSGQGRGSNQPQHF; CDR3nt: TGTGCCAGCTCATCTGGACAGGGGCGTGGGAGCAATCAGCCCCAGCATTTT
abundance: many; d_gene: -; j_gene: TRBJ2-7; v_gene: TRBV19; CDR3aa: CASSGDQDYF; CDR3nt: TGTGCCAGTAGTGGGGATCAGGATTACTTC
abundance: -; d_gene: -; j_gene: TRBJ2-3; v_gene: TRBV6-5; CDR3aa: CASSYSPVGADTQYF; CDR3nt: TGTGCCAGCAGTTACTCCCCAGTTGGGGCAGATACGCAGTATTTT
abundance: -; d_gene: -; j_gene: TRBJ1-2; v_gene: TRBV5-1; CDR3aa: CASSLGALNGYTF; CDR3nt: TGCGCCAGCAGCTTAGGGGCATTGAACGGCTACACCTTC
abundance: -; d_gene: -; j_gene: TRBJ1-5; v_gene: TRBV12-3/TRBV12-4; CDR3aa: CASSIENQPQHF; CDR3nt: TGTGCCAGCAGTATAGAGAATCAGCCCCAGCATTTT
abundance: -; d_gene: TRBD2; j_gene: TRBJ2-7; v_gene: TRBV7-9; CDR3aa: CASSPGTSGYEQYF; CDR3nt: TGTGCCAGCAGCCCCGGGACTAGCGGCTACGAGCAGTACTTC
abundance: -; d_gene: -; j_gene: TRBJ2-7; v_gene: TRBV6-2/TRBV6-3; CDR3aa: CASSPRETYEQYF; CDR3nt: TGTGCCAGCAGCCCCCGCGAGACCTACGAGCAGTACTTC
abundance: -; d_gene: -; j_gene: TRBJ1-1; v_gene: TRBV11-2; CDR3aa: CASSLLSEAFF; CDR3nt: TGTGCCAGCAGCTTATTATCTGAAGCTTTCTTT
abundance: once; d_gene: -; j_gene: TRBJ1-1; v_gene: TRBV5-1; CDR3aa: CASSLNMNTEAFF; CDR3nt: TGCGCCAGCAGCCTGAACATGAACACTGAAGCTTTCTTT
abundance: -; d_gene: -; j_gene: TRBJ1-5; v_gene: TRBV19; CDR3aa: CASSTGQIQPQHF; CDR3nt: TGTGCCAGTAGTACCGGACAGATTCAGCCCCAGCATTTT
abundance: -; d_gene: -; j_gene: TRBJ1-4; v_gene: TRBV4-1; CDR3aa: CASSHGTLATNEKLFF; CDR3nt: TGCGCCAGCAGCCACGGGACTCTTGCAACTAATGAAAAACTGTTTTTT
abundance: -; d_gene: TRBD1; j_gene: TRBJ1-1; v_gene: TRBV10-3; CDR3aa: CATWTGAMNTEAFF; CDR3nt: TGTGCCACCTGGACAGGGGCAATGAACACTGAAGCTTTCTTT
abundance: -; d_gene: -; j_gene: TRBJ1-4; v_gene: TRBV6-1; CDR3aa: CASSEAEVRSTNEKLFF; CDR3nt: TGTGCCAGCAGTGAAGCCGAGGTTCGGTCAACTAATGAAAAACTGTTTTTT
abundance: few; d_gene: TRBD1; j_gene: TRBJ1-1; v_gene: TRBV6-5; CDR3aa: CASSLTGLSTEAFF; CDR3nt: TGTGCCAGCAGTTTGACAGGGCTTTCCACTGAAGCTTTCTTT
abundance: -; d_gene: TRBD2; j_gene: TRBJ2-1; v_gene: TRBV6-5; CDR3aa: CASSYQRGGRNEQFF; CDR3nt: TGTGCCAGCAGTTACCAGCGGGGGGGCCGAAATGAGCAGTTCTTC
abundance: -; d_gene: -; j_gene: TRBJ1-5; v_gene: TRBV3-1/TRBV3-2; CDR3aa: CASSLRTPDGGQPQHF; CDR3nt: TGTGCCAGCAGCCTTCGGACGCCGGACGGGGGACAGCCCCAGCATTTT
abundance: -; d_gene: TRBD1; j_gene: TRBJ1-1; v_gene: TRBV29-1; CDR3aa: CSVGRGDTEAFF; CDR3nt: TGCAGCGTTGGCAGGGGGGACACTGAAGCTTTCTTT
abundance: -; d_gene: TRBD2; j_gene: TRBJ2-7; v_gene: TRBV29-1; CDR3aa: CSVSGRAYEQYF; CDR3nt: TGCAGCGTTAGCGGGAGGGCCTACGAGCAGTACTTC
abundance: -; d_gene: TRBD1; j_gene: TRBJ1-2; v_gene: TRBV12-3/TRBV12-4; CDR3aa: CASSFGQGQGYTF; CDR3nt: TGTGCCAGCAGTTTTGGCCAGGGACAGGGCTACACCTTC
abundance: -; d_gene: -; j_gene: TRBJ1-1; v_gene: TRBV20-1; CDR3aa: CSASTGTAVNTEAFF; CDR3nt: TGCAGTGCTAGTACCGGGACGGCAGTGAACACTGAAGCTTTCTTT
abundance: -; d_gene: TRBD2; j_gene: TRBJ2-7; v_gene: TRBV15; CDR3aa: CATSHGGLAGDEQYF; CDR3nt: TGTGCCACCAGTCATGGGGGGCTAGCGGGGGACGAGCAGTACTTC
abundance: -; d_gene: -; j_gene: TRBJ1-1; v_gene: TRBV15; CDR3aa: CATSRVEGGNTEAFF; CDR3nt: TGTGCCACCAGCAGGGTGGAGGGGGGTAACACTGAAGCTTTCTTT
abundance: -; d_gene: TRBD2; j_gene: TRBJ2-7; v_gene: TRBV2; CDR3aa: CASRIAGGSYEQYF; CDR3nt: TGTGCCAGCAGAATAGCGGGGGGGTCCTACGAGCAGTACTTC
abundance: -; d_gene: -; j_gene: TRBJ1-5; v_gene: TRBV28; CDR3aa: CASSFPHQGLQPQHF; CDR3nt: TGTGCCAGCAGTTTCCCCCACCAAGGGCTTCAGCCCCAGCATTTT